A selection of T cell receptor beta chains follows, all from one sample in a study of cytomegalovirus exposure and HLA in healthy donors. Assay: immunoSEQ multiplex PCR; the TCRdb copy retains only in-frame clones and omits some. The sample includes approximately 60,000 clones, about 95% of them seen just once. Sequencing was carried out using PBMCs. Receptors originate from a woman younger than 35 in good health and CMV-seropositive. The conserved cysteine and the conserved F or W are not part of the CDR3 here. The order of the fields is clone size, V gene, J gene, CDR3 protein. The listing skips clone size in some rows; elsewhere it reads once, few, many or a size class.

abundance: -; v_gene: TRBV28; j_gene: TRBJ2-7; CDR3aa: ASRTPGLEFYEQY
abundance: -; v_gene: TRBV7-2; j_gene: TRBJ1-2; CDR3aa: ASSLDRVYGYT
abundance: -; v_gene: TRBV6-1; j_gene: TRBJ1-4; CDR3aa: ASMGDATNEKLF
abundance: -; v_gene: TRBV7-9; j_gene: TRBJ1-1; CDR3aa: ASSTRDRGLVNTEAF
abundance: many; v_gene: TRBV11-2; j_gene: TRBJ2-1; CDR3aa: ASSLDPPQQAEQF
abundance: -; v_gene: TRBV25-1; j_gene: TRBJ1-3; CDR3aa: ASRDSTSGNTIY
abundance: -; v_gene: TRBV7-6; j_gene: TRBJ2-6; CDR3aa: ASSLPTLGANVLT
abundance: -; v_gene: TRBV28; j_gene: TRBJ2-3; CDR3aa: ASSRASGRDTQY
abundance: -; v_gene: TRBV30; j_gene: TRBJ2-1; CDR3aa: AWSVGLAGGRFNEQF
abundance: few; v_gene: TRBV5-5; j_gene: TRBJ2-7; CDR3aa: ASSPGDYEQY
abundance: medium-sized; v_gene: TRBV28; j_gene: TRBJ2-2; CDR3aa: ASNVGDREAEELF
abundance: -; v_gene: TRBV19; j_gene: TRBJ2-7; CDR3aa: ASSLGVGYEQY
abundance: -; v_gene: TRBV5-4; j_gene: TRBJ2-7; CDR3aa: ASSLGTWSSEQY
abundance: once; v_gene: TRBV7-9; j_gene: TRBJ2-1; CDR3aa: ASSSGYNEQF
abundance: -; v_gene: TRBV15; j_gene: TRBJ1-2; CDR3aa: ATSRDLRTAGGYT
abundance: -; v_gene: TRBV27; j_gene: TRBJ1-1; CDR3aa: ASSLSSGMNTEAF
abundance: -; v_gene: TRBV30; j_gene: TRBJ2-3; CDR3aa: AWGIAGSTDTQY
abundance: -; v_gene: TRBV27; j_gene: TRBJ2-7; CDR3aa: ASTRAGQGVKY
abundance: -; v_gene: TRBV7-9; j_gene: TRBJ2-5; CDR3aa: ASSDLAGGSGSRTQY
abundance: -; v_gene: TRBV9; j_gene: TRBJ2-7; CDR3aa: ASSLGTTSYEQY
abundance: -; v_gene: TRBV6-5; j_gene: TRBJ2-7; CDR3aa: ASSFRGGRSYEQY
abundance: -; v_gene: TRBV6-5; j_gene: TRBJ2-7; CDR3aa: ASKGTGGSEQY
abundance: once; v_gene: TRBV6-1; j_gene: TRBJ2-6; CDR3aa: ASSEWRRGSGANVLT
abundance: -; v_gene: TRBV6-6; j_gene: TRBJ1-5; CDR3aa: ASSRDSMQPQH
abundance: -; v_gene: TRBV29-1; j_gene: TRBJ1-1; CDR3aa: SVATAPGAF
abundance: -; v_gene: TRBV30; j_gene: TRBJ2-1; CDR3aa: AWSSQKEQF
abundance: -; v_gene: TRBV7-2; j_gene: TRBJ1-1; CDR3aa: ASSIDRVVAF
abundance: -; v_gene: TRBV28; j_gene: TRBJ1-1; CDR3aa: ASSLRPGQGATEAF
abundance: once; v_gene: TRBV2; j_gene: TRBJ1-1; CDR3aa: AIWDRGAF